This TCR beta chain derives from a study of metastatic and nonmetastatic thyroid tumors. Study at large: The comparison covered peripheral blood and tumor or nodule tissue in malignant and benign thyroid patients. Study conclusions and caveats: According to reports, the diversity of TCR beta was significantly higher in malignant thyroid tumors than in benign nodules, and this held in both blood and tumor samples.

No patient received treatment before thyroid surgery. Study processing details: Clinicopathological groups of papillary thyroid cancer showed CDR3 differences that were used to build a distant-metastasis classifier. TCRdb reanalyzed the PCR reads with MiXCR. For this entry, the V and J calls and clone size follow TCRdb and not the study's own pipeline. The sample contains over 50,000 clones, less than 30% of which appear only once. This clone is termed medium-sized. No antigen is known for it. Material: blood. The sequence came from a female donor with papillary thyroid cancer or a benign thyroid nodule (not recorded which). Some clones in this sample may be carry-over from other donors' samples.

Here the CDR3 reads CASSPGDRSNSPLHF. CDR3 DNA: TGTGCCAGCAGCCCCGGGGACAGGAGTAATTCACCCCTCCACTTT. This chain joins TRBV12-3 or TRBV12-4 and TRBJ1-6; 8 positions match TRBD1. With V trimmed by 6 bases and J by 6 bases, 7 bases remained unmatched. The CDR3 length is 15 residues.